This paragraph covers one T cell receptor beta chain sequence. Its antigen remains unknown. These data come from a study of persistence of HIV-infected CD4 T cells. Between the trimmed V and J ends, which lost 1 base and 5 bases, there was a span of 11 bases. The CDR3 runs 14 residues. CDR1 is SGHAT, CDR2 FQDESV, per germline (reference sequence). Sequencing used immunoSEQ version 4 in survey mode. Using immunoSEQ multiplex PCR, the repertoire was profiled, and TCRdb retains in-frame clones only, with some absent. The data contain roughly 17,000 clones, roughly two thirds of them singletons. Lysates of CMV-infected fibroblasts at 8 to 10 ug/mL stimulated these cells. Responding CD4+ T cells were sorted by upregulation of both CD40 ligand and CD69. Study-wide results and limits: Rare CMV-responding cells carrying HIV-1 proviruses were not analyzed separately for TCR. TCRbeta richness was lower in CMV- and Gag-responding cells than in anti-CD3/anti-CD28-responding cells.

This TCR came from an adult woman with HIV who was CMV-seropositive. The J gene is TRBJ2-5, the V gene TRBV11-1; a weak D match, TRBD2 (6 bases). This material consisted of CD4+ T cells sorted from PBMCs after roughly 18-hour stimulation, taken from a patient who received antiretroviral therapy. CDR3 nucleotide sequence: TGTGCCAGCAGCTTAGTGGCGGGGCGGGAGACCCAGTACTTC. Translation gives CASSLVAGRETQYF.